The entry that follows covers one TCR beta chain sequence. CDR1 SNHLY and CDR2 FYNNEI come from the germline V gene. The CDR3 length is 14 residues. Trimming pared 4 bases from V and 8 bases from J, leaving 14 bases between. PCR used 60 Vbeta primers and 13 Jbeta primers. Clones were read by immunoSEQ multiplex PCR, and TCRdb kept only the in-frame ones, dropping some. Of about 120,000 clones listed, around three quarters were seen once; the top ten hold approximately 1.2%. This sample stems from a study of cytomegalovirus exposure and HLA in healthy donors. The material sequenced was PBMCs. The TCR was taken from a female donor in good health and CMV-seronegative. The chain couples TRBV2 to TRBJ1-4; perhaps TRBD1 as D (5 bases). CDR3: CASSVSGASEKLFF. The CDR3 region has the DNA TGTGCCAGCAGTGTCAGTGGGGCCAGCGAAAAACTGTTTTTT.